This T cell receptor beta chain was found in a study of T cells after yellow fever vaccination. Study details: Fractions of low cell number were prepared using SMART-Seq v4 Ultra Low Input.

This clonotype was seen only a few times. Its antigen is unidentified. This CDR3 spans 16 amino acids. J lost 5 bases, V lost 1 base, and 10 bases had no gene match. Germline V CDR1 and CDR2: SGDLS, YYNGEE. Points from the study as a whole: A large majority of primary-vaccination clones showed up again after the booster (just under 97% CD4, around 90% CD8).

TCRdb recomputed calls from the 5' RACE reads with MiXCR, one row per CDR3 protein. The table includes around 530,000 distinct CDR3 sequences, 17% detected once. This specimen was PBMCs, taken 5 days after the first yellow fever vaccination. The TCR originated in a young man who received the YFV17D yellow fever vaccine. The chain recombines TRBV9 with TRBJ2-5, with TRBD2 matching over 8 bases. CDR3 sequence: CASSVTPGGPLETQYF. The CDR3, as DNA: TGTGCCAGCAGCGTAACACCGGGGGGGCCCCTGGAGACCCAGTACTTC.